Shown below are 14 T cell receptor beta chains from a single sample sequenced in a study of blood T cell repertoires in COVID-19 (TCRdb year 2020). Receptor libraries were prepared by the immunoSEQ multiplex PCR assay. Held by TCRdb, this immuneACCESS table contains in-frame sequences only and omits some clones. Under half of the omission traces to an unresolved V gene where checked; the cause of the rest is unknown. In all, the sample holds about 250,000 clones, and 65% to 90% of those were seen once. The top ten hold roughly a sixth of the sample. Specimen: PBMCs or T cells enriched from blood (not recorded which). The source of these receptors is a man between 18 and 35 years old who had recovered from COVID-19.

The CDR3 DNA sequence: TGTGCCAGCAGCCCGGGACAGAACTATGGCTACACCTTC. It codes for CASSPGQNYGYTF. The V call is TRBV6-5, the J call TRBJ1-2; 7 bases are shared with TRBD1. V shed 6 bases and J 2 bases; nucleotides not matched to a gene: 3. Germline CDR1 reads MNHEY; CDR2 reads SVGAGI. This CDR3 contains 13 residues.

V and J are TRBV3-1 (or the pseudogene TRBV3-2) and TRBJ1-2; maybe TRBD1 (5 bases). The CDR3 is 14 amino acids. Trimming stripped 0 bases from V and 4 bases from J, with 9 bases between. Germline lookup yields CDR1 LGHDT and CDR2 YNNKEL (reference sequence). The CDR3 sequence: CASSQDVRGYGYTF. The DNA of the CDR3 is TGTGCCAGCAGCCAAGATGTAAGGGGCTATGGCTACACCTTC.

CDR3 protein: CASSSSTQLNTEAFF. The CDR3 nucleotides read TGTGCCAGCAGCTCCTCGACACAATTGAACACTGAAGCTTTCTTT. The chain is built from TRBV5-8 and TRBJ1-1; D unclear. Trimming took off 3 bases at V and 0 bases at J, with 12 bases between the two ends. CDR1 and CDR2 from the germline V gene are SGHTS and YDEGEE. The CDR3 contains 15 residues.

This clone was observed a single time. The rearrangement uses TRBV11-2 and TRBJ2-7; the D is unclear. The CDR3 covers 14 residues. Germline assignment: CDR1 SGHAT and CDR2 FQNNGV. Trimming took 6 bases from V and 4 from J, leaving 16 bases between them. CDR3 DNA: TGTGCCAGCAGTCAGACCAACGACGGGTACGAGCAGTACTTC. Its translation: CASSQTNDGYEQYF.

This chain joins TRBV6-6 and TRBJ1-2, with 7 nucleotides matching TRBD1. From germline, CDR1 is MNHNY and CDR2 SVGAGI (reference sequence). V was clipped by 5 bases and J by 0 bases; unmatched bases: 9. The CDR3 sequence is 16 residues long. The CDR3 sequence: CASSRQGVWANYGYTF. CDR3 coding DNA: TGTGCCAGCAGTCGACAGGGCGTTTGGGCTAACTATGGCTACACCTTC.

The chain is built from TRBV18 and TRBJ2-7, with 9 positions matching TRBD1. CDR1 and CDR2 (germline): KGHSH, LQKENI. Losses at the gene ends were 3 bases for V and 5 bases for J; bases not matched to a gene: 2. The CDR3 length is 13 residues. The CDR3 reads CASSPGQGHEQYF. CDR3 in DNA: TGTGCCAGCTCACCGGGACAGGGACACGAGCAGTACTTC.

V is TRBV13 and J is TRBJ1-2, with TRBD1 matching 8 bases. The V and J ends lost 5 bases and 6 bases, in that order; junction bases with no gene match: 11. Germline CDR1 reads PRHDT; CDR2 reads FYEKMQ (reference sequence). The CDR3 loop spans 15 amino acids. The CDR3: CASSPPDRALDGYTF. CDR3 bases: TGTGCCAGCAGCCCCCCGGACAGGGCGTTAGATGGCTACACCTTC.

The rearrangement links TRBV15 to TRBJ2-2; 11 bases align to TRBD2. V shed 5 bases and J 4 bases; nucleotides not matched to a gene: 6. The CDR3 runs 16 residues. Germline CDR1 LNHNV, CDR2 YYDKDF (reference sequence). The CDR3 DNA follows: TGTGCCACCAGCGGACCTAGCGGGAGGCTCACCGGGGAGCTGTTTTTT. It encodes CATSGPSGRLTGELFF.

The rearrangement uses TRBV5-4 and TRBJ2-3; D is perhaps TRBD2 (7 bases). This CDR3 is 16 amino acids long. Per germline, CDR1 SGHNT and CDR2 YYREEE (reference sequence). V was pared by 4 bases and J by 2 bases, with 17 bases between. The CDR3 sequence: CASSTGGRGATDTQYF. The CDR3 DNA reads TGTGCCAGCAGCACCGGGGGTCGGGGGGCCACAGATACGCAGTATTTT.

V and J are TRBV6-1 and TRBJ1-2; D is possibly TRBD1 (5 bases). Trimming removed 1 base at V and 4 bases at J, with 13 bases between. This CDR3 is built from 15 residues. The germline V gene encodes CDR1 MNHNS and CDR2 SASEGT. The CDR3 here is CASSEVDNFSYGYTF. CDR3 DNA sequence: TGTGCCAGCAGTGAAGTGGACAATTTTTCCTATGGCTACACCTTC.

In DNA form, the CDR3 reads TGTGCCAGCAGTAGACTAGCGGCTATGAACACCGGGGAGCTGTTTTTT. Translation: CASSRLAAMNTGELFF. The genes are TRBV2 and TRBJ2-2, with TRBD2 matching 9 bases. The CDR3 consists of 16 residues. J was trimmed by 1 base and V by 5 bases; bases with no gene match: 5. CDR1 and CDR2 (germline): SNHLY, FYNNEI.

The V and J genes are TRBV7-9 and TRBJ1-1; TRBD1 agrees at 10 bases. The CDR3 totals 15 residues. The junction had 6 bases not matched to a gene; V was cut back by 5 bases and J by 3 bases. The germline gives CDR1 SEHNR, CDR2 FQNEAQ (reference sequence). In DNA form, the CDR3 reads TGTGCCAGCAGCCGTAGGACAGGGGGGTACACTGAAGCTTTCTTT. Translated: CASSRRTGGYTEAFF.

This chain joins TRBV5-1 and TRBJ1-1; no definite D call. Germline-derived CDR1 and CDR2 are SGHRS and YFSETQ. Trimming took off 4 bases at V and 1 base at J, with 14 bases between the two ends. This CDR3 is built from 15 residues. CDR3 sequence: CASSPNGIANTEAFF. CDR3 nucleotide sequence: TGCGCCAGCAGCCCAAACGGGATTGCGAACACTGAAGCTTTCTTT.

The chain has TRBV29-1 and TRBJ1-1; D is perhaps TRBD1 (5 bases). The CDR3 spans 13 residues. Trimming took off 7 bases at V and 1 base at J, with 13 bases between the two ends. The germline V gene encodes CDR1 SQVTM and CDR2 ANQGSEA. Here the CDR3 reads CSARQGGNTEAFF. CDR3 DNA sequence: TGCAGCGCCCGCCAGGGTGGGAACACTGAAGCTTTCTTT.